The clone carrying this TCR beta chain was detected ten times or more. With 8 bases clipped from V and 0 bases from J, the junction kept 10 bases outside the gene matches. This CDR3 is built from 17 residues. Per the germline V gene, CDR1 is MNHEY and CDR2 is SMNVEV (reference sequence). These data originate in a study of blood T cell repertoires in COVID-19. Study-level information: The United States, Italy and Spain were the sources of the acute and convalescent COVID-19 samples.

Some clones are missing from TCRdb's copy, which holds only in-frame ones; the method was immunoSEQ multiplex PCR. This table has some 200,000 clones, 85% to 90% appearing once. This clonotype originated in a man aged 35-49 years with active or convalescent COVID-19. V gene TRBV27 combines with J gene TRBJ2-6, with 7 bases matching TRBD1. Specimen: peripheral blood. The chain's CDR3 is CASSHDRARSGANVLTF. The CDR3 coding sequence is TGTGCCAGCTCACATGACAGGGCCCGCTCTGGGGCCAACGTCCTGACTTTC.